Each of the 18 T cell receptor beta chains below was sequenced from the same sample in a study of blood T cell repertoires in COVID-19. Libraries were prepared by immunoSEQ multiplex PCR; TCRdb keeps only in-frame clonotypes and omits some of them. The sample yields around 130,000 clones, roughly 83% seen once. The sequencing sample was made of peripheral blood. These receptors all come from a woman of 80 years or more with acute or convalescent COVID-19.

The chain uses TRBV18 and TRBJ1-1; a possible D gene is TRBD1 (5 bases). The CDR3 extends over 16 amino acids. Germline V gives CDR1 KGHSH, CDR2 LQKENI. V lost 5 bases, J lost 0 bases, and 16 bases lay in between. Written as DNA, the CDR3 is TGTGCCAGCTCATCGAGACAGTTCGGTCTGAACACTGAAGCTTTCTTT. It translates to CASSSRQFGLNTEAFF.

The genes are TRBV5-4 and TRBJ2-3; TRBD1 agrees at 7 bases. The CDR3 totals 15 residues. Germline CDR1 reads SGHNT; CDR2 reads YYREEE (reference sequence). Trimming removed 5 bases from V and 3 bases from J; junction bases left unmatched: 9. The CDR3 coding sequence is TGTGCCAGCAGGGGGAGAGGGGGCGCAACAGATACGCAGTATTTT. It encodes CASRGRGGATDTQYF.

The CDR3 here is CASSLWRGQGGKATEAFF. The CDR3 nucleotides read TGTGCCAGCAGCTTATGGCGAGGACAGGGGGGTAAGGCCACTGAAGCTTTCTTT. The V and J genes are TRBV7-9 and TRBJ1-1; 10 bases align to TRBD1. Germline-derived CDR1 and CDR2 are SEHNR and FQNEAQ (reference sequence). This CDR3 has 18 residues. The trim removed 2 bases at V and 4 bases at J, leaving 13 bases unmatched.

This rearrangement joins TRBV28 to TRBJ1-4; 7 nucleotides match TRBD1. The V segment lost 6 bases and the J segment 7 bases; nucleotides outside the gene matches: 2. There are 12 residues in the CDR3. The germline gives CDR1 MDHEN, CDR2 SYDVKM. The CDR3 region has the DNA TGTGCCAGCAGAGACAGGGTTGAAAAACTGTTTTTT. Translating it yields CASRDRVEKLFF.

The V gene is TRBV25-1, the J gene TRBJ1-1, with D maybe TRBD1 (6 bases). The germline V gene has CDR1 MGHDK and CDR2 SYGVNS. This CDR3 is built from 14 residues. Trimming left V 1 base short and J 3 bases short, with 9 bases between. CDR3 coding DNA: TGTGCCAGCAGTGAATTTGACAGGTACACTGAAGCTTTCTTT. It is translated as CASSEFDRYTEAFF.

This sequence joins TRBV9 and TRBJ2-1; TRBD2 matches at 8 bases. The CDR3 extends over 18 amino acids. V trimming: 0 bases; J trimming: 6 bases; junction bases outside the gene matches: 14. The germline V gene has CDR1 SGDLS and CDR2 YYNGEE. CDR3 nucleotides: TGTGCCAGCAGCGTAGCGGGAGGGGCGGGTCCATCCGGCAATGAGCAGTTCTTC. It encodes CASSVAGGAGPSGNEQFF.

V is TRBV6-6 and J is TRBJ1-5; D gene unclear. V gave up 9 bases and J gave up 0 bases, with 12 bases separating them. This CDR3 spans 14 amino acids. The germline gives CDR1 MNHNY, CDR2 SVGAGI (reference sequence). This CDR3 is CASSTRGSNQPQHF. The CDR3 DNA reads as TGTGCCAGTAGCACCCGGGGTAGCAATCAGCCCCAGCATTTT.

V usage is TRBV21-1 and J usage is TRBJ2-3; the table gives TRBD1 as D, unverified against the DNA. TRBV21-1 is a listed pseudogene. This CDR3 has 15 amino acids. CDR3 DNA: TGTGCCAGCAGCCCTCCGACAGGAGGTAGCGATACGCAGTATTTT. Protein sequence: CASSPPTGGSDTQYF.

CDR3 DNA: TGTGCCAGCAGCGACCTAATAGGAGATCCCTACGAGCAGTACTTC. Translated, it gives CASSDLIGDPYEQYF. This rearrangement joins TRBV6-5 to TRBJ2-7; D is uncertain. Germline V gene data show CDR1 as MNHEY and CDR2 as SVGAGI. This CDR3 is built from 15 residues. Trimming shortened V by 6 bases and J by 2 bases, and 17 bases separated the two germline ends.

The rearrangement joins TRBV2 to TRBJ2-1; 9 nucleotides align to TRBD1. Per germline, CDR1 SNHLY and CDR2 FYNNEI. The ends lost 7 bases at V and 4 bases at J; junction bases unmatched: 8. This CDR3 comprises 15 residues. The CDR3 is CASTSGTGPYNEQFF. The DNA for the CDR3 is TGTGCCAGCACTTCCGGGACAGGGCCATACAATGAGCAGTTCTTC.

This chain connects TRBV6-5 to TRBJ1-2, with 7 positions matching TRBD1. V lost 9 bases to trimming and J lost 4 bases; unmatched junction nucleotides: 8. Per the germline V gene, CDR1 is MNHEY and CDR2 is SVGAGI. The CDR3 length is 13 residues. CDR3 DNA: TGTGCCAGTTCGGGGCCAGGGGGCTATGGCTACACCTTC. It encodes CASSGPGGYGYTF.

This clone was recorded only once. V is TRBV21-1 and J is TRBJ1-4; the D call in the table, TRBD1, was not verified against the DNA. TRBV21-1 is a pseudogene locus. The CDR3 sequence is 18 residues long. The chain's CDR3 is CASSKVKRTGTGNEKLFF. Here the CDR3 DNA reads TGTGCCAGCAGCAAAGTGAAACGCACCGGGACAGGGAATGAAAAACTGTTTTTT.

CDR3: CASSEQGSIQYF. The CDR3 DNA reads TGTGCCAGTAGTGAACAGGGTAGCATTCAGTACTTC. V gene TRBV19 combines with J gene TRBJ2-4; tentative D call: TRBD1 (6 bases). This CDR3 region has 12 residues. Trimming cost V 5 bases and J 9 bases, with 11 bases left between them. The germline gives CDR1 LNHDA, CDR2 SQIVND (reference sequence).

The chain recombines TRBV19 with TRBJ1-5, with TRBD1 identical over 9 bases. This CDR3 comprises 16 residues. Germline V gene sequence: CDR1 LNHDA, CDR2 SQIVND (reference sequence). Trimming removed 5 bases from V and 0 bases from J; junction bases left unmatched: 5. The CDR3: CASSGGQGRSNQPQHF. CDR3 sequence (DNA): TGTGCCAGTAGTGGCGGACAGGGGCGTAGCAATCAGCCCCAGCATTTT.

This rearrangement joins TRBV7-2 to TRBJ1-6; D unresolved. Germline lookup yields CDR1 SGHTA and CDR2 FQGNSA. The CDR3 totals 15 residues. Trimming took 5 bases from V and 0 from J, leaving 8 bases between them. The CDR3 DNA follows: TGTGCCAGCAGCCCCGGGAGCTCCTATAATTCACCCCTCCACTTT. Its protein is CASSPGSSYNSPLHF.

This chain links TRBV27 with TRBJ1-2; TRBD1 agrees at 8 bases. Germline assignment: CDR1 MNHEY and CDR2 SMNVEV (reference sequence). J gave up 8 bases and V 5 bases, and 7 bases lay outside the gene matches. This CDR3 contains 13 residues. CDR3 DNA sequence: TGTGCCAGCAGTCCGTGGACAGGGTCAGGCTACACCTTC. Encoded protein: CASSPWTGSGYTF.

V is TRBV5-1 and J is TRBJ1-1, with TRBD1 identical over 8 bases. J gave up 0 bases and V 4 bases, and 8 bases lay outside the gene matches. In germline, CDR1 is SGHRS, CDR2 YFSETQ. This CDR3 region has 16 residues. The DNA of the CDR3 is TGCGCCAGCAGCCCCGGGACAGGACTCATGAACACTGAAGCTTTCTTT. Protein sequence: CASSPGTGLMNTEAFF.

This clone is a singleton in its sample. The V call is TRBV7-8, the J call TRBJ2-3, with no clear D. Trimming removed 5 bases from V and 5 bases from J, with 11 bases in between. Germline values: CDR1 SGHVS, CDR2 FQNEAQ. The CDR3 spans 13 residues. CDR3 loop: CASSAASGDTQYF. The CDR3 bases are TGTGCCAGCAGCGCCGCCTCCGGAGATACGCAGTATTTT. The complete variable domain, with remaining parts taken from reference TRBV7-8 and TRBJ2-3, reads GAGVSQSPRYKVAKRGQDVALRCDPISGHVSLFWYQQALGQGPEFLTYFQNEAQLDKSGLPSDRFFAERPEGSVSTLKIQRTQQEDSAVYLCASSAASGDTQYFGPGTRLTVL.